The rows below give T cell receptor beta chains drawn from one sample of a study of PD-1 blockade in classical Hodgkin lymphoma. The data were produced by immunoSEQ multiplex PCR, yet TCRdb's version contains in-frame clones alone and is incomplete. This repertoire shows some 96,000 clones, around 80% found once; its top ten account for approximately 12%. Specimen: peripheral blood mononuclear cells (PBMCs), collected at baseline. The receptors were gathered from a human donor with classical Hodgkin lymphoma. CDR3s include the opening cysteine and the closing phenylalanine or tryptophan. Fields, in order: V gene, clone size, J gene, D gene, CDR3 protein, CDR3 DNA. The D gene is left open where the match is weak. Not every row has a clone size; where given, it reads once, few, many or a size class.

v_gene: TRBV19
abundance: NA
j_gene: TRBJ1-1
d_gene: NA
CDR3aa: CASSRTVNTEAFF
CDR3nt: TGTGCCAGTAGTCGGACAGTGAACACTGAAGCTTTCTTT

v_gene: TRBV6-1
abundance: NA
j_gene: TRBJ2-3
d_gene: TRBD2
CDR3aa: CASSRTSVTDTQYF
CDR3nt: TGTGCCAGCAGTCGGACTAGCGTCACAGATACGCAGTATTTT

v_gene: TRBV4-2
abundance: NA
j_gene: TRBJ2-1
d_gene: TRBD2
CDR3aa: CASSQELAGVNEQFF
CDR3nt: TGTGCCAGCAGCCAAGAACTAGCGGGAGTCAATGAGCAGTTCTTC

v_gene: TRBV6-5
abundance: NA
j_gene: TRBJ1-1
d_gene: TRBD1
CDR3aa: CASSSTGATEAFF
CDR3nt: TGTGCCAGCAGTTCCACAGGGGCCACTGAAGCTTTCTTT

v_gene: TRBV28
abundance: NA
j_gene: TRBJ2-3
d_gene: TRBD2
CDR3aa: CASSPGLATDTQYF
CDR3nt: TGTGCCAGCAGCCCGGGACTAGCAACAGATACGCAGTATTTT

v_gene: TRBV6-4
abundance: NA
j_gene: TRBJ2-2
d_gene: NA
CDR3aa: CASSRDPVGELFF
CDR3nt: TGTGCCAGCAGCCGGGACCCGGTCGGGGAGCTGTTTTTT

v_gene: TRBV28
abundance: NA
j_gene: TRBJ1-1
d_gene: NA
CDR3aa: CATNTSPLNTEAFF
CDR3nt: TGTGCCACCAACACCTCTCCTTTGAACACTGAAGCTTTCTTT

v_gene: TRBV5-1
abundance: NA
j_gene: TRBJ2-5
d_gene: NA
CDR3aa: CASSLASLETQYF
CDR3nt: TGCGCCAGCAGCTTGGCCAGTCTAGAGACCCAGTACTTC

v_gene: TRBV5-5
abundance: NA
j_gene: TRBJ2-7
d_gene: TRBD2
CDR3aa: CASSSGLAGDEQYF
CDR3nt: TGTGCCAGCAGCTCGGGACTAGCGGGGGACGAGCAGTACTTC

v_gene: TRBV11-2
abundance: few
j_gene: TRBJ1-1
d_gene: NA
CDR3aa: CASSLEPGPNTEAFF
CDR3nt: TGTGCCAGCAGCTTAGAGCCGGGGCCCAACACTGAAGCTTTCTTT

v_gene: TRBV5-5
abundance: NA
j_gene: TRBJ2-4
d_gene: TRBD2
CDR3aa: CASSLEAGGPIAKNIQYF
CDR3nt: TGTGCCAGCAGCTTGGAGGCGGGAGGGCCCATAGCCAAAAACATTCAGTACTTC

v_gene: TRBV6-6
abundance: once
j_gene: TRBJ1-1
d_gene: TRBD1
CDR3aa: CASSPQGGWTEAFF
CDR3nt: TGTGCCAGCAGCCCCCAGGGGGGGTGGACTGAAGCTTTCTTT

v_gene: TRBV2
abundance: NA
j_gene: TRBJ1-1
d_gene: TRBD1
CDR3aa: CAGKADRANTEAFF
CDR3nt: TGTGCCGGCAAGGCGGACAGGGCAAACACTGAAGCTTTCTTT

v_gene: TRBV2
abundance: NA
j_gene: TRBJ2-1
d_gene: NA
CDR3aa: CASARGSFGFF
CDR3nt: TGTGCCAGCGCCCGGGGTTCCTTCGGGTTCTTC

v_gene: TRBV10-2
abundance: NA
j_gene: TRBJ1-4
d_gene: NA
CDR3aa: CASNEGTKSEKLFF
CDR3nt: TGCGCCAGCAACGAGGGGACAAAGTCTGAAAAACTGTTTTTT

v_gene: TRBV4-2
abundance: NA
j_gene: TRBJ2-5
d_gene: NA
CDR3aa: CASSPTRTHMMKTQYF
CDR3nt: TGTGCCAGCAGCCCGACTCGGACTCACATGATGAAGACCCAGTACTTC

v_gene: TRBV7-8
abundance: NA
j_gene: TRBJ2-7
d_gene: NA
CDR3aa: CASSLGTNYEQYF
CDR3nt: TGTGCCAGCAGCTTAGGTACAAACTACGAGCAGTACTTC

v_gene: TRBV19
abundance: NA
j_gene: TRBJ1-2
d_gene: TRBD1
CDR3aa: CASIDSGGVYGYTF
CDR3nt: TGTGCCAGTATCGATTCAGGGGGCGTCTATGGCTACACCTTC

v_gene: TRBV7-9
abundance: NA
j_gene: TRBJ2-5
d_gene: NA
CDR3aa: CASSYPMGRGQETQYF
CDR3nt: TGTGCCAGCAGCTACCCTATGGGGAGGGGGCAAGAGACCCAGTACTTC

v_gene: TRBV6-1
abundance: NA
j_gene: TRBJ1-2
d_gene: TRBD1
CDR3aa: CASSDLTGSSGYTF
CDR3nt: TGTGCCAGCAGTGACCTGACAGGGTCTTCTGGCTACACCTTC

v_gene: TRBV11-2
abundance: NA
j_gene: TRBJ1-2
d_gene: TRBD1
CDR3aa: CASSQQGGHTNYGYTF
CDR3nt: TGTGCCAGCAGCCAACAGGGGGGTCACACTAACTATGGCTACACCTTC

v_gene: TRBV7-9
abundance: NA
j_gene: TRBJ2-3
d_gene: NA
CDR3aa: CASSLGGTDTQYF
CDR3nt: TGTGCCAGCAGCTTAGGAGGAACAGATACGCAGTATTTT

v_gene: TRBV10-3
abundance: NA
j_gene: TRBJ2-5
d_gene: TRBD2
CDR3aa: CAISDGTTAETQYF
CDR3nt: TGTGCCATCAGCGACGGGACTACGGCAGAGACCCAGTACTTC

v_gene: TRBV5-4
abundance: NA
j_gene: TRBJ2-2
d_gene: TRBD2
CDR3aa: CASSAAGGPTGELFF
CDR3nt: TGTGCCAGCAGCGCAGCGGGAGGCCCCACCGGGGAGCTGTTTTTT

v_gene: TRBV11-2
abundance: many
j_gene: TRBJ2-7
d_gene: NA
CDR3aa: CASSPDRRTSSYEQYF
CDR3nt: TGTGCCAGCAGCCCAGATCGGCGGACAAGTTCCTACGAGCAGTACTTC

v_gene: TRBV10-1
abundance: once
j_gene: TRBJ2-1
d_gene: TRBD1
CDR3aa: CASSLSPGTGVNEQFF
CDR3nt: TGCGCCAGCAGTCTCTCGCCCGGGACAGGGGTCAATGAGCAGTTCTTC

v_gene: TRBV6-5
abundance: NA
j_gene: TRBJ1-2
d_gene: NA
CDR3aa: CASSYSSYGYTF
CDR3nt: TGTGCCAGCAGTTACTCGTCCTATGGCTACACCTTC

v_gene: TRBV5-4
abundance: NA
j_gene: TRBJ1-2
d_gene: NA
CDR3aa: CASSGQGYGYTF
CDR3nt: TGTGCCAGCAGCGGGCAAGGGTATGGCTACACCTTC

v_gene: TRBV6-6
abundance: once
j_gene: TRBJ2-4
d_gene: NA
CDR3aa: CASTSRAAKNIQYF
CDR3nt: TGTGCCAGCACCTCCAGGGCGGCCAAAAACATTCAGTACTTC

v_gene: TRBV19
abundance: NA
j_gene: TRBJ2-7
d_gene: TRBD2
CDR3aa: CASSTLAGTGEQYF
CDR3nt: TGTGCCAGTAGTACACTAGCGGGAACGGGCGAGCAGTACTTC

v_gene: TRBV2
abundance: NA
j_gene: TRBJ1-5
d_gene: NA
CDR3aa: CASSAAGDGNQPQHF
CDR3nt: TGTGCCAGCAGTGCGGCCGGGGACGGCAATCAGCCCCAGCATTTT

v_gene: TRBV4-2
abundance: NA
j_gene: TRBJ2-1
d_gene: NA
CDR3aa: CASSPPGLGGEQFF
CDR3nt: TGTGCCAGCAGCCCTCCAGGGCTGGGGGGTGAGCAGTTCTTC

v_gene: TRBV10-3
abundance: NA
j_gene: TRBJ1-2
d_gene: TRBD1
CDR3aa: CAISLDRAPNYGYTF
CDR3nt: TGTGCCATCAGCCTGGACAGGGCGCCAAACTATGGCTACACCTTC

v_gene: TRBV23-1
abundance: once
j_gene: TRBJ1-5
d_gene: NA
CDR3aa: CASSQGQPQHF
CDR3nt: TGCGCCAGCAGTCAGGGTCAGCCCCAGCATTTT

v_gene: TRBV23-1
abundance: NA
j_gene: TRBJ2-3
d_gene: TRBD1
CDR3aa: CASEAQGARDTQYF
CDR3nt: TGCGCCAGCGAGGCGCAGGGGGCAAGAGATACGCAGTATTTT

v_gene: TRBV15
abundance: NA
j_gene: TRBJ1-2
d_gene: NA
CDR3aa: CATSREHRANYGYTF
CDR3nt: TGTGCCACCAGCAGAGAACACAGAGCTAACTATGGCTACACCTTC

v_gene: TRBV9
abundance: NA
j_gene: TRBJ2-3
d_gene: TRBD1
CDR3aa: CASSIQGQGFTDTQYF
CDR3nt: TGTGCCAGCAGCATCCAGGGACAGGGGTTCACAGATACGCAGTATTTT

v_gene: TRBV6-6
abundance: NA
j_gene: TRBJ2-1
d_gene: NA
CDR3aa: CASSYRLIGDNEQFF
CDR3nt: TGTGCCAGCAGTTACCGTCTGATCGGAGACAATGAGCAGTTCTTC

v_gene: TRBV5-4
abundance: NA
j_gene: TRBJ2-1
d_gene: TRBD2
CDR3aa: CASSSGLAQISQFF
CDR3nt: TGTGCCAGCAGCTCGGGACTAGCCCAAATTTCACAGTTCTTC

v_gene: TRBV5-1
abundance: NA
j_gene: TRBJ1-3
d_gene: NA
CDR3aa: CASSLTAQTGNTIYF
CDR3nt: TGCGCCAGCAGCCTTACTGCCCAAACTGGAAACACCATATATTTT

v_gene: TRBV6-5
abundance: NA
j_gene: TRBJ1-1
d_gene: NA
CDR3aa: CASSYLPPGAFF
CDR3nt: TGTGCCAGCAGTTACTTACCCCCTGGGGCTTTCTTT

v_gene: TRBV28
abundance: few
j_gene: TRBJ1-2
d_gene: NA
CDR3aa: CASSGIDGYTF
CDR3nt: TGTGCCAGCAGCGGGATTGATGGCTACACCTTC

v_gene: TRBV19
abundance: once
j_gene: TRBJ1-5
d_gene: NA
CDR3aa: CASSIQSPSRDQPQHF
CDR3nt: TGTGCCAGTAGTATTCAGAGTCCATCGAGGGATCAGCCCCAGCATTTT

v_gene: TRBV30
abundance: few
j_gene: TRBJ1-1
d_gene: NA
CDR3aa: CAWSVQWNTEAFF
CDR3nt: TGTGCCTGGAGCGTTCAGTGGAACACTGAAGCTTTCTTT

v_gene: TRBV6-6
abundance: NA
j_gene: TRBJ2-6
d_gene: NA
CDR3aa: CASSYRAGSGANVLTF
CDR3nt: TGTGCCAGCAGTTACAGGGCGGGATCTGGGGCCAACGTCCTGACTTTC

v_gene: TRBV6-6
abundance: NA
j_gene: TRBJ1-1
d_gene: NA
CDR3aa: CASSLVNTEAFF
CDR3nt: TGTGCCAGCAGTTTGGTTAACACTGAAGCTTTCTTT

v_gene: TRBV5-6
abundance: NA
j_gene: TRBJ2-1
d_gene: TRBD1
CDR3aa: CASSQTGLGNEQFF
CDR3nt: TGTGCCAGCAGCCAGACAGGGTTAGGCAATGAGCAGTTCTTC

v_gene: TRBV4-2
abundance: NA
j_gene: TRBJ1-1
d_gene: TRBD1
CDR3aa: CASSPGQGRGTEAFF
CDR3nt: TGTGCCAGCAGCCCAGGACAGGGTCGGGGCACTGAAGCTTTCTTT

v_gene: TRBV5-4
abundance: few
j_gene: TRBJ2-3
d_gene: NA
CDR3aa: CASSAPRDTQYF
CDR3nt: TGTGCCAGCAGCGCGCCACGGGATACGCAGTATTTT

v_gene: TRBV15
abundance: NA
j_gene: TRBJ2-1
d_gene: NA
CDR3aa: CATSRAGLTYNEQFF
CDR3nt: TGTGCCACCAGCAGAGCCGGACTAACCTACAATGAGCAGTTCTTC

v_gene: TRBV10-3
abundance: NA
j_gene: TRBJ2-7
d_gene: NA
CDR3aa: CAISTSAMSYEQYF
CDR3nt: TGTGCCATCTCCACTAGTGCTATGTCCTACGAGCAGTACTTC

v_gene: TRBV19
abundance: NA
j_gene: TRBJ2-7
d_gene: NA
CDR3aa: CASSIAGADYEQYF
CDR3nt: TGTGCCAGTAGTATAGCGGGAGCGGACTACGAGCAGTACTTC